The clone carrying this TCR beta chain has only a few counts. This record comes from a study of preoperative IRX-2 immunotherapy in early breast cancer. The assay was immunoSEQ multiplex PCR, and TCRdb's table has in-frame clones only and misses some. This table holds about 45,000 clones, approximately 77% found once. Noted treatment: preoperative locoregional IRX-2 cytokine immunotherapy. Samples came from a phase Ib trial of preoperative locoregional IRX-2 cytokine immunotherapy. Trimming cost V 5 bases and J 6 bases, with 13 bases left between them. Per the germline V gene, CDR1 is MNHGY and CDR2 is SAAAGT. This CDR3 contains 13 residues.

The specimen comprised tumor tissue, sampled after IRX-2 immunotherapy. This sequence was found in a human donor with breast cancer. V usage is TRBV6-8 and J usage is TRBJ1-1, with D possibly matching TRBD1 (5 bases). For the CDR3, the DNA is TGTGCCAGCAGTGATAGACCGGGACCTGAAGCTTTCTTT. As protein: CASSDRPGPEAFF.